The 24 T cell receptor beta chains below come from one sample, sequenced in a study of T cell responses to AZD1222 COVID-19 vaccine. Method: immunoSEQ multiplex PCR; TCRdb's copy keeps in-frame clones and lacks some. The table includes over 95,000 clones, approximately 90% detected once. Sequenced here: peripheral blood, sampled on day 0 of AZD1222 vaccination. All receptors come from an adult in good health.

V and J are TRBV5-1 and TRBJ1-1; D not resolved. Trimming stripped 1 base from V and 8 bases from J, with 12 bases between. CDR3 length: 13 amino acids. The germline V gene encodes CDR1 SGHRS and CDR2 YFSETQ. CDR3 DNA sequence: TGCGCCAGCAGCTTGCAAGACGGATTAGAAGCTTTCTTT. Residues: CASSLQDGLEAFF.

The chain recombines TRBV21-1 with TRBJ1-5; TRBD1 is the table's D call and was not checked against the DNA. TRBV21-1 is deemed a pseudogene. The CDR3 covers 16 residues. The CDR3, as DNA: TGTGCCACCCACGGGGTGGGGACAGGGGGCGTTCAGCCCCAGCATTTT. The encoded protein is CATHGVGTGGVQPQHF.

In nucleotides, the CDR3 is TGCGCCAGCAGCTTGGAAACAGGGAGCTATGGCTACACCTTC. Its protein is CASSLETGSYGYTF. This chain connects TRBV5-1 to TRBJ1-2; a weak D match, TRBD1 (6 bases). Trimming left V 0 bases short and J 4 bases short, with 10 bases between. The CDR3 is 14 amino acids. CDR1 and CDR2 from the germline V gene are SGHRS and YFSETQ.

The rearrangement joins TRBV12-3 or TRBV12-4 to TRBJ1-5; D may be TRBD1 (5 bases). V gave up 3 bases and J gave up 6 bases, with 9 bases separating them. The length of the CDR3 is 13 residues. The CDR3 spells CASSLQGGQPQHF. DNA for the CDR3: TGTGCCAGCAGTTTGCAGGGTGGTCAGCCCCAGCATTTT.

The CDR3 DNA reads as TGTGCCAGCAGCGATGGACAGGGGGTAGAAGAGCAGTACTTC. This gives the protein CASSDGQGVEEQYF. J is TRBJ2-7 and V is TRBV6-2 or TRBV6-3, with 10 bases lining up with TRBD1. The germline V gene has CDR1 MNHEY and CDR2 SVGEGT. Unmatched junction bases numbered 9, after V lost 6 bases and J lost 7 bases. The CDR3 has 14 residues.

This chain links TRBV7-2 with TRBJ1-3, with D tentatively TRBD1 (6 bases). Deletions cut 6 bases from V and 2 bases from J, with 14 bases between. The germline V gene encodes CDR1 SGHTA and CDR2 FQGNSA. CDR3 length: 15 residues. CDR3 DNA sequence: TGTGCCAGCAGATCCGGGACACATACTGGAAACACCATATATTTT. Translation: CASRSGTHTGNTIYF.

The V gene is TRBV5-1, the J gene TRBJ1-1; D possibly corresponds to TRBD1 (6 bases). The CDR3 runs 14 residues. Germline CDR1 SGHRS, CDR2 YFSETQ. V lost 0 bases to trimming and J lost 2 bases, with 8 bases between them. CDR3 DNA: TGCGCCAGCAGCTTGGGGGGGCTTAACACTGAAGCTTTCTTT. The encoded protein is CASSLGGLNTEAFF. Supplemented by reference TRBV5-1 and TRBJ1-1, the full variable domain reads KAGVTQTPRYLIKTRGQQVTLSCSPISGHRSVSWYQQTPGQGLQFLFEYFSETQRNKGNFPGRFSGRQFSNSRSEMNVSTLELGDSALYLCASSLGGLNTEAFFGQGTRLTVV.

The V gene is TRBV7-6, the J gene TRBJ1-5; D ambiguous. The CDR3 runs to 14 residues. V lost 0 bases to trimming and J lost 15 bases, with 18 bases between them. Germline V gene data show CDR1 as SGHVS and CDR2 as FNYEAQ. The CDR3 nucleotides read TGTGCCAGCAGCTTAGCACACGTAAGGAGAGGGCGGCATTTT. Translating gives CASSLAHVRRGRHF.

The chain employs TRBV6-6 and TRBJ2-7, with D perhaps given as TRBD1 or TRBD2 (5 bases each). The CDR3 length is 15 residues. CDR1 MNHNY and CDR2 SVGAGI come from the germline V gene (reference sequence). The V and J ends lost 4 bases and 2 bases respectively, with 15 bases between them. As DNA, the CDR3 is TGTGCCAGCAGTTCCTCCCGGGGCGGAACCTACGAGCAGTACTTC. Translating it yields CASSSSRGGTYEQYF.

The chain couples TRBV4-3 to TRBJ1-3; D is perhaps TRBD1 (5 bases). The CDR3 length is 17 residues. The V end was cut by 0 bases, the J end by 0 bases, with 12 bases between. CDR1 and CDR2 from the germline V gene are LGHNA and YSLEER. CDR3 sequence (DNA): TGCGCCAGCAGCCAAGAGGTGGCGGGGACCTCTGGAAACACCATATATTTT. It encodes CASSQEVAGTSGNTIYF.

J is TRBJ2-7 and V is TRBV7-9, with D perhaps TRBD2 (6 bases). Germline V gives CDR1 SEHNR, CDR2 FQNEAQ (reference sequence). The CDR3 has 15 amino acids. Trimming pared 5 bases from V and 4 bases from J, leaving 18 bases between. This CDR3 reads CASSQGLPGRYEQYF. CDR3 nucleotide sequence: TGTGCCAGCAGCCAGGGACTCCCGGGGCGTTACGAGCAGTACTTC. The full variable domain, completed using reference TRBV7-9 and TRBJ2-7, is DTGVSQNPRHKITKRGQNVTFRCDPISEHNRLYWYRQTLGQGPEFLTYFQNEAQLEKSRLLSDRFSAERPKGSFSTLEIQRTEQGDSAMYLCASSQGLPGRYEQYFGPGTRLTVT.

This chain connects TRBV5-4 to TRBJ1-4, with D possibly matching TRBD1 (6 bases). The CDR3 covers 14 residues. Trimming took off 4 bases at V and 7 bases at J, with 14 bases between the two ends. Germline lookup yields CDR1 SGHNT and CDR2 YYREEE (reference sequence). The CDR3 loop reads CASSTQGGGEKLFF. Written as DNA, the CDR3 is TGTGCCAGCAGCACACAGGGAGGGGGTGAAAAACTGTTTTTT.

V is TRBV29-1 and J is TRBJ1-1, with D possibly being TRBD1 (6 bases). The V and J ends lost 5 bases and 3 bases respectively, with 16 bases between them. Germline V gene lookup returns CDR1 SQVTM and CDR2 ANQGSEA. CDR3 length: 14 residues. CDR3 region: CSVSTGFWDTEAFF. CDR3 bases: TGCAGCGTTTCTACAGGGTTTTGGGACACTGAAGCTTTCTTT.

V gene TRBV7-3 combines with J gene TRBJ2-6; no firm D call. Germline V gives CDR1 SGHTA, CDR2 FQGTGA. The CDR3 runs to 16 residues. V was clipped by 1 base and J by 1 base, with 8 bases between them. The CDR3 region has the DNA TGTGCCAGCAGCTTAAGGGCAGGTTCTGGGGCCAACGTCCTGACTTTC. It is translated as CASSLRAGSGANVLTF.

This clone was picked up a small number of times. V gene TRBV5-4 combines with J gene TRBJ2-3; D unclear. Germline loops: CDR1 SGHNT, CDR2 YYREEE (reference sequence). Between the trimmed V and J ends, which lost 1 base and 3 bases, there was a span of 0 bases. CDR3 length: 11 residues. The CDR3 bases are TGTGCCAGCAGCTTGACAGATACGCAGTATTTT. Translated: CASSLTDTQYF.

The chain combines TRBV9 with TRBJ2-1; 12 nucleotides align to TRBD2. Per the germline V gene, CDR1 is SGDLS and CDR2 is YYNGEE. V dropped 1 base and J dropped 7; count of bases not matched to a gene: 18. The CDR3 is 20 residues long. As DNA, the CDR3 is TGTGCCAGCAGCGTACACCCTAGCGGGGGGGCCGGAGTTTTGAGGAATGAGCAGTTCTTC. This gives the protein CASSVHPSGGAGVLRNEQFF.

The rearrangement joins TRBV14 to TRBJ1-1, with D unclear. Per germline, CDR1 SGHDN and CDR2 FVKESK. The CDR3 runs to 13 residues. V lost 0 bases and J 5 bases, leaving 7 bases between the germline ends. CDR3 sequence: CASSQEVGTEAFF. The DNA of the CDR3 is TGTGCCAGCAGCCAAGAAGTGGGAACTGAAGCTTTCTTT.

CDR3 sequence reads: CASSYGRDSYEQYF. The DNA of the CDR3 is TGTGCCAGCAGTTACGGCAGAGATTCCTACGAGCAGTACTTC. The genes are TRBV6-5 and TRBJ2-7; D ambiguous. Between the trimmed V and J ends, which lost 2 bases and 1 base, there was a span of 9 bases. Germline CDR1 reads MNHEY; CDR2 reads SVGAGI. The CDR3 has 14 residues.

The chain combines TRBV19 with TRBJ1-6; possibly TRBD1 for D (5 bases). The CDR3 runs 15 residues. Germline V gene lookup returns CDR1 LNHDA and CDR2 SQIVND (reference sequence). Trimming stripped 5 bases from V and 5 bases from J, with 13 bases between. DNA for the CDR3: TGTGCCAGTAGTCTAGGGGTAGCGAATAATTCACCCCTCCACTTT. Residues: CASSLGVANNSPLHF.

The CDR3, as DNA: TGTGCCAGCAGCCCGGGACTGGATCATTCACCCCTCCACTTT. This encodes CASSPGLDHSPLHF. This chain joins TRBV9 and TRBJ1-6; D is possibly TRBD1 (5 bases). The CDR3 has 14 residues. CDR1 is SGDLS, CDR2 YYNGEE, per germline. V gave up 4 bases and J gave up 8 bases, with 13 bases separating them.

This clone came up a few times. The chain joins TRBV9 to TRBJ2-5, with D perhaps matching TRBD1 or TRBD2 (5 bases each). Trimming cost V 0 bases and J 4 bases, with 13 bases left between them. CDR1 is SGDLS, CDR2 YYNGEE, per germline. The CDR3 loop spans 15 amino acids. For the CDR3, the DNA is TGTGCCAGCAGCGTAGGGGACCTCGGGGCAGAGACCCAGTACTTC. Its translation is CASSVGDLGAETQYF. The full variable domain, in which reference TRBV9 and TRBJ2-5 provide the parts outside the CDR3, is DSGVTQTPKHLITATGQRVTLRCSPRSGDLSVYWYQQSLDQGLQFLIQYYNGEERAKGNILERFSAQQFPDLHSELNLSSLELGDSALYFCASSVGDLGAETQYFGPGTRLLVL.

V usage is TRBV7-6 and J usage is TRBJ1-2; possibly TRBD1 for D (5 bases). The germline V gene encodes CDR1 SGHVS and CDR2 FNYEAQ. The germline V and J ends were trimmed by 5 bases and 7 bases, with 20 bases remaining between them. This CDR3 spans 15 amino acids. CDR3 region: CASSPRRGEGIGYTF. CDR3 in DNA: TGTGCCAGCAGCCCCCGGCGGGGGGAAGGAATTGGCTACACCTTC.

V and J are TRBV28 and TRBJ1-5; tentatively, D is TRBD1 (5 bases). CDR1 and CDR2 (germline): MDHEN, SYDVKM. This CDR3 spans 14 amino acids. The ends were cut back, 5 bases at V and 1 base at J, with 9 bases in the middle. This CDR3 reads CASSPGGSNQPQHF. CDR3 DNA: TGTGCCAGCAGTCCGGGGGGAAGCAATCAGCCCCAGCATTTT.

The chain has TRBV7-2 and TRBJ2-7; perhaps TRBD1 as D (5 bases). V was trimmed by 5 bases and J by 4 bases, leaving 18 bases between them. The germline V gene encodes CDR1 SGHTA and CDR2 FQGNSA. The CDR3 is 15 residues long. For the CDR3, the DNA is TGTGCCAGCAGCCCGGGCCGGACAAGGACGTACGAGCAGTACTTC. It is translated as CASSPGRTRTYEQYF.